This T cell receptor beta chain was observed in a study of OX40 agonist ivuxolimab in advanced cancers. Here immunoSEQ multiplex PCR was the method, and the copy in TCRdb shows in-frame clones only, minus some. The data contain more than 45,000 clones, 84% of them singletons. CDR1 and CDR2 (germline): MNHEY, SVGAGI. This CDR3 spans 15 amino acids. The J segment lost 2 bases and the V segment lost 6 bases, leaving 8 bases of the junction unmatched. Overall study results and limits: Individuals who were partial responders at 0.1-3.0 mg/kg had clonal expansion that ranked among the lowest. Normalized T-cell clonal expansion was also low in some nonresponders.

Note on this clone: Its antigen remains unidentified.

Sequenced here: CD4+ or CD8+ T cells sorted from blood, sampled in a trial of the OX40 agonist ivuxolimab. V is TRBV6-5 and J is TRBJ2-7, with 9 nucleotides matching TRBD2. The source of this sequence is an adult with an advanced solid tumor such as melanoma, head and neck, liver or kidney cancer. CDR3 region: CASRRGLAGAYEQYF. CDR3 DNA: TGTGCCAGCAGACGGGGACTAGCCGGAGCCTACGAGCAGTACTTC.